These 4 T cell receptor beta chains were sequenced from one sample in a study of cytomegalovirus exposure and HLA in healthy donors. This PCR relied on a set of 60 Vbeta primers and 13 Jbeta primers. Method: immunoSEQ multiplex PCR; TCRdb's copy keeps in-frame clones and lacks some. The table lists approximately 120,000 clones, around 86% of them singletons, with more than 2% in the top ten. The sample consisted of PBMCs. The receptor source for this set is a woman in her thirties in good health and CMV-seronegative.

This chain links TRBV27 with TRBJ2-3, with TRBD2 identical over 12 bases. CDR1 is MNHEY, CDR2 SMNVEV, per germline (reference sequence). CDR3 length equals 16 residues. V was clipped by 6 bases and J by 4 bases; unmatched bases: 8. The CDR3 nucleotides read TGTGCCAGCAGCAAACGACTAGCGGGAGTGTCAGATACGCAGTATTTT. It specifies CASSKRLAGVSDTQYF.

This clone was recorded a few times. DNA of the CDR3: TGTGCCAGCAGTCAGGGGCCTACTTCCAATGAGCAGTTCTTC. Residues: CASSQGPTSNEQFF. This chain joins TRBV4-2 and TRBJ2-1, with a tentative D call TRBD1 (6 bases). Trimming cost V 6 bases and J 6 bases, with 15 bases left between them. This CDR3 is 14 amino acids long. Germline assignment: CDR1 LGHNA and CDR2 YNFKEQ.

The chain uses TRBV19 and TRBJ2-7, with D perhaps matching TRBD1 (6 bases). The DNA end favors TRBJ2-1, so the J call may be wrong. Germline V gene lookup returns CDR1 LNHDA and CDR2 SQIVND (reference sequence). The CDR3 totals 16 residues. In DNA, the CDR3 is TGTGCCAGTAGTAAGGGGGAACTAGGCATGGGCTATGAGCAGTTCTTC. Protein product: CASSKGELGMGYEQFF.

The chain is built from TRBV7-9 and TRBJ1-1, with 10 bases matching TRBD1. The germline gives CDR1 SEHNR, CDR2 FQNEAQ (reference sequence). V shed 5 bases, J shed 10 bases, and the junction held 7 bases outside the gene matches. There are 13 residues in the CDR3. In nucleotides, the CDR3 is TGTGCCAGCAGCCGCGGGACAGGGGAGCGAGCTTTCTTT. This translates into CASSRGTGERAFF.